Listed below are T cell receptor beta chains from one sample, sequenced in a study of glioma-infiltrating T cells after dendritic cell vaccination. Here immunoSEQ multiplex PCR was the method, and the copy in TCRdb shows in-frame clones only, minus some. Here the sample spans roughly 80,000 clones, around nine tenths being singletons. Material: blood, obtained after dendritic cell vaccination. The source of these receptors is a human donor with glioblastoma. Each CDR3 is given with its conserved first and last residue. The order of the fields is V gene, clone size, J gene, D gene, CDR3 DNA, CDR3 protein. A D gene is named only where the DNA matches it firmly. Clone size is stated in some rows and not others, as once, few, many or a class when expanded.

v_call: TRBV29-1; clone_size: NA; j_call: TRBJ2-5; d_call: NA; cdr3_nt: TGCAGCGGGCACAAAACCGCGGGTTTCCAAGAGACCCAGTACTTC; cdr3_aa: CSGHKTAGFQETQYF
v_call: TRBV5-1; clone_size: NA; j_call: TRBJ2-2; d_call: NA; cdr3_nt: TGCGCCAGCAGCTTTGGAAGGGGAGGCACCGGGGAGCTGTTTTTT; cdr3_aa: CASSFGRGGTGELFF
v_call: TRBV6-1; clone_size: NA; j_call: TRBJ1-3; d_call: NA; cdr3_nt: TGTGCCAGCAGCCACAGCTCTGGAAACACCATATATTTT; cdr3_aa: CASSHSSGNTIYF
v_call: TRBV4-2; clone_size: NA; j_call: TRBJ2-7; d_call: NA; cdr3_nt: TGTGCCAGCCTCCGGGACGAGCAGTACTTC; cdr3_aa: CASLRDEQYF
v_call: TRBV20-1; clone_size: NA; j_call: TRBJ1-4; d_call: NA; cdr3_nt: TGCAGTGGGGCAGTAAATGAAAAACTGTTTTTT; cdr3_aa: CSGAVNEKLFF
v_call: TRBV5-4; clone_size: NA; j_call: TRBJ2-3; d_call: NA; cdr3_nt: TGTGCCAGCAGCTTGGAACAGGGCCTCACAGATACGCAGTATTTT; cdr3_aa: CASSLEQGLTDTQYF
v_call: TRBV5-1; clone_size: NA; j_call: TRBJ2-3; d_call: TRBD2; cdr3_nt: TGCGCCAGCAGCTCGGGACTAGCTGGGTCAGATACGCAGTATTTT; cdr3_aa: CASSSGLAGSDTQYF
v_call: TRBV6-1; clone_size: NA; j_call: TRBJ2-2; d_call: NA; cdr3_nt: TGTGCCAGCAGGGCTGGCGGGTCCACCGGGGAGCTGTTTTTT; cdr3_aa: CASRAGGSTGELFF
v_call: TRBV9; clone_size: NA; j_call: TRBJ2-7; d_call: TRBD2; cdr3_nt: TGTGCCAGCAGCGACCAAGCGGGAGGGAGCGAGCAGTACTTC; cdr3_aa: CASSDQAGGSEQYF
v_call: TRBV29-1; clone_size: NA; j_call: TRBJ2-7; d_call: TRBD1; cdr3_nt: TGCAGCGCAAAGACAGGGAAAAACTACGAGCAGTACTTC; cdr3_aa: CSAKTGKNYEQYF
v_call: TRBV11-2; clone_size: NA; j_call: TRBJ2-5; d_call: NA; cdr3_nt: TGTGCCAGCAGCCTAACGGGAGAAGAGACCCAGTACTTC; cdr3_aa: CASSLTGEETQYF
v_call: TRBV19; clone_size: NA; j_call: TRBJ1-2; d_call: NA; cdr3_nt: TGTGCCAGTAGCCTAGGAGGGGCGGACTATGGCTACACCTTC; cdr3_aa: CASSLGGADYGYTF
v_call: TRBV5-1; clone_size: NA; j_call: TRBJ2-5; d_call: TRBD2; cdr3_nt: TGCGCCAGCAGCTTGACTAGCGGGTTCCAAGAGACCCAGTACTTC; cdr3_aa: CASSLTSGFQETQYF
v_call: TRBV19; clone_size: NA; j_call: TRBJ2-7; d_call: TRBD1; cdr3_nt: TGTGCCAGTAGTCCCCAGGGGGCGACTTACGAGCAGTACTTC; cdr3_aa: CASSPQGATYEQYF
v_call: TRBV5-4; clone_size: NA; j_call: TRBJ2-1; d_call: TRBD1; cdr3_nt: TGTGCCAGCAGCTCCGGGACAGGGAACTACAATGAGCAGTTCTTC; cdr3_aa: CASSSGTGNYNEQFF
v_call: TRBV5-1; clone_size: NA; j_call: TRBJ2-1; d_call: NA; cdr3_nt: TGCGCCATCAGCCCGTTTGGGGAGGGGGTCAATGAGCAGTTCTTC; cdr3_aa: CAISPFGEGVNEQFF
v_call: TRBV5-1; clone_size: NA; j_call: TRBJ1-3; d_call: NA; cdr3_nt: TGCGCCAGCAGCTTGGGCGGATACTCTGGAAACACCATATATTTT; cdr3_aa: CASSLGGYSGNTIYF
v_call: TRBV2; clone_size: NA; j_call: TRBJ1-3; d_call: TRBD1; cdr3_nt: TGTGCCAGCAACCTGGGGGACAGTTGGAACACCATATATTTT; cdr3_aa: CASNLGDSWNTIYF
v_call: TRBV28; clone_size: NA; j_call: TRBJ1-2; d_call: NA; cdr3_nt: TGTGCCAGCAGTCAAACAGGGTATGGCTACACCTTC; cdr3_aa: CASSQTGYGYTF
v_call: TRBV11-2; clone_size: NA; j_call: TRBJ1-1; d_call: TRBD1; cdr3_nt: TGTGCCAGCAGCGGACAGGGATGGGGCACTGAAGCTTTCTTT; cdr3_aa: CASSGQGWGTEAFF
v_call: TRBV6-4; clone_size: NA; j_call: TRBJ2-1; d_call: TRBD2; cdr3_nt: TGTGCCAGCAAGGTCAGCGGGAGCTCCTACAATGAGCAGTTCTTC; cdr3_aa: CASKVSGSSYNEQFF
v_call: TRBV5-1; clone_size: NA; j_call: TRBJ2-1; d_call: TRBD2; cdr3_nt: TGCGCCAGCAGCATTTCCGGGACTAGCGGCTCCTACAATGAGCAGTTCTTC; cdr3_aa: CASSISGTSGSYNEQFF
v_call: TRBV29-1; clone_size: NA; j_call: TRBJ2-7; d_call: NA; cdr3_nt: TGCAGCGTTCTAAAGCAAGCCGAGCAGTACTTC; cdr3_aa: CSVLKQAEQYF
v_call: TRBV11-1; clone_size: NA; j_call: TRBJ2-5; d_call: TRBD2; cdr3_nt: TGTGCCAGCAGCTTAATGGGGACTAGCGGGAGTGTAATGGAAGAGACCCAGTACTTC; cdr3_aa: CASSLMGTSGSVMEETQYF
v_call: TRBV18; clone_size: NA; j_call: TRBJ2-7; d_call: NA; cdr3_nt: TGTGCCAGCTCACCACGTGACACGAACTACGAGCAGTACTTC; cdr3_aa: CASSPRDTNYEQYF
v_call: TRBV6-1; clone_size: NA; j_call: TRBJ2-7; d_call: TRBD1; cdr3_nt: TGTGCCAGCAGCCAAATCCCAGGGGGCTACTACGAGCAGTACTTC; cdr3_aa: CASSQIPGGYYEQYF
v_call: TRBV29-1; clone_size: NA; j_call: TRBJ1-2; d_call: TRBD1; cdr3_nt: TGCAGCGTTGATACCGGGACAGGAGTGGAGGGCTACACCTTC; cdr3_aa: CSVDTGTGVEGYTF
v_call: TRBV5-4; clone_size: NA; j_call: TRBJ2-7; d_call: TRBD2; cdr3_nt: TGTGCCAGCAGCTTGGGTGATAGCGGGGGTAGGCACGAGCAGTACTTC; cdr3_aa: CASSLGDSGGRHEQYF
v_call: TRBV6-5; clone_size: NA; j_call: TRBJ2-3; d_call: TRBD2; cdr3_nt: TGTGCCAGCAGTTTCAGACTAGCGGGCTTCACAGATACGCAGTATTTT; cdr3_aa: CASSFRLAGFTDTQYF
v_call: TRBV7-6; clone_size: NA; j_call: TRBJ2-7; d_call: NA; cdr3_nt: TGTGCCAGCAGCCCTCCAGGCGCCCCCTACGAGCAGTACTTC; cdr3_aa: CASSPPGAPYEQYF
v_call: TRBV7-9; clone_size: NA; j_call: TRBJ1-4; d_call: TRBD1; cdr3_nt: TGTGCCAGCAGCCAACCGAGGGGGCGGACGACTAATGAAAAACTGTTTTTT; cdr3_aa: CASSQPRGRTTNEKLFF
v_call: TRBV6-1; clone_size: few; j_call: TRBJ1-4; d_call: TRBD1; cdr3_nt: TGTGCCAGCAGTGAGGACAGGGTGTTTGAAAAACTGTTTTTT; cdr3_aa: CASSEDRVFEKLFF
v_call: TRBV7-7; clone_size: NA; j_call: TRBJ2-3; d_call: TRBD2; cdr3_nt: TGTGCCAGCAGCTCCACTAGCGGGGGGGCAGCCACGCAGTATTTT; cdr3_aa: CASSSTSGGAATQYF
v_call: TRBV2; clone_size: NA; j_call: TRBJ1-6; d_call: NA; cdr3_nt: TGTGCCAGCACCCTGACCGGGATGGATAATTCACCCCTCCACTTT; cdr3_aa: CASTLTGMDNSPLHF
v_call: TRBV4-1; clone_size: NA; j_call: TRBJ1-4; d_call: TRBD1; cdr3_nt: TGCGCCAGCAGCTTGGGACAGGGGGCTACTGAAAAACTGTTTTTT; cdr3_aa: CASSLGQGATEKLFF
v_call: TRBV9; clone_size: NA; j_call: TRBJ2-1; d_call: NA; cdr3_nt: TGTGCCAGCAGTTTTGAGGTGGAGTACAATGAGCAGTTCTTC; cdr3_aa: CASSFEVEYNEQFF
v_call: TRBV9; clone_size: NA; j_call: TRBJ2-2; d_call: NA; cdr3_nt: TGTGCCAGCAGCGTAGGGGCTACCCCGAACACCGGGGAGCTGTTTTTT; cdr3_aa: CASSVGATPNTGELFF
v_call: TRBV5-1; clone_size: NA; j_call: TRBJ1-5; d_call: NA; cdr3_nt: TGCGCCAGCAGCCAAGGGGGTCCTGGCCAGCCCCAGCATTTT; cdr3_aa: CASSQGGPGQPQHF
v_call: TRBV19; clone_size: NA; j_call: TRBJ2-7; d_call: NA; cdr3_nt: TGTGCCAGTAGCACGGTCGAACAGGGTCTCTACGAGCAGTACTTC; cdr3_aa: CASSTVEQGLYEQYF
v_call: TRBV5-8; clone_size: once; j_call: TRBJ2-5; d_call: NA; cdr3_nt: TGTGCCAGCAGCTTGTGGGAGAGGGAGACCCAGTACTTC; cdr3_aa: CASSLWERETQYF
v_call: TRBV2; clone_size: NA; j_call: TRBJ2-7; d_call: TRBD2; cdr3_nt: TGTGCCAGCAGTCTAGCGGGAGGATACGAGCAGTACTTC; cdr3_aa: CASSLAGGYEQYF
v_call: TRBV7-6; clone_size: NA; j_call: TRBJ1-2; d_call: NA; cdr3_nt: TGTGCCAGCAGCTCTGACGGACAGAGTGGCTACACCTTC; cdr3_aa: CASSSDGQSGYTF
v_call: TRBV4-1; clone_size: NA; j_call: TRBJ2-3; d_call: TRBD2; cdr3_nt: TGCGCCAGCAGCCAAGATCTGGGCCCCGGGAGGGCCTCAGATACGCAGTATTTT; cdr3_aa: CASSQDLGPGRASDTQYF
v_call: TRBV5-6; clone_size: once; j_call: TRBJ2-7; d_call: NA; cdr3_nt: TGTGCCAGCAGCTTACCCCAGGGCTTCCTCTACGAGCAGTACTTC; cdr3_aa: CASSLPQGFLYEQYF
v_call: TRBV5-5; clone_size: NA; j_call: TRBJ1-3; d_call: NA; cdr3_nt: TGTGCCAGCAGCTTGGTCGACAGCCTAATATATTTT; cdr3_aa: CASSLVDSLIYF
v_call: TRBV6-1; clone_size: NA; j_call: TRBJ1-5; d_call: TRBD1; cdr3_nt: TGTGCCAGCAGTGGTCGACAGGGGGGTCAGCCCCAGCATTTT; cdr3_aa: CASSGRQGGQPQHF
v_call: TRBV19; clone_size: NA; j_call: TRBJ2-7; d_call: NA; cdr3_nt: TGTGCCAGTAGTCCCGCGCAGGGAGGATACGAGCAGTACTTC; cdr3_aa: CASSPAQGGYEQYF
v_call: TRBV11-2; clone_size: NA; j_call: TRBJ1-5; d_call: TRBD1; cdr3_nt: TGTGCCAGCAGCTTAAGTGCGGGACAGGGAGCTCAGCCCCAGCATTTT; cdr3_aa: CASSLSAGQGAQPQHF
v_call: TRBV5-6; clone_size: NA; j_call: TRBJ2-3; d_call: TRBD1; cdr3_nt: TGTGCCAGCAGCTCAGGGACAGGGCACACAGATACGCAGTATTTT; cdr3_aa: CASSSGTGHTDTQYF
v_call: TRBV29-1; clone_size: NA; j_call: TRBJ2-1; d_call: TRBD1; cdr3_nt: TGCAGCGTTGAACAGGGGGTCTCCTACAATGAGCAGTTCTTC; cdr3_aa: CSVEQGVSYNEQFF
v_call: TRBV19; clone_size: NA; j_call: TRBJ2-7; d_call: NA; cdr3_nt: TGTGCCACCCAGCCGAGTGCAGGAAACGAGCAGTACTTC; cdr3_aa: CATQPSAGNEQYF
v_call: TRBV6-5; clone_size: NA; j_call: TRBJ1-1; d_call: NA; cdr3_nt: TGTGCCAGCAGTTACGGGGCGTGGAGTACTGAAGCTTTCTTT; cdr3_aa: CASSYGAWSTEAFF
v_call: TRBV5-1; clone_size: NA; j_call: TRBJ2-1; d_call: NA; cdr3_nt: TGCGCCAGCAGCTTGGAATCAGGGTCCCACTACAATGAGCAGTTCTTC; cdr3_aa: CASSLESGSHYNEQFF